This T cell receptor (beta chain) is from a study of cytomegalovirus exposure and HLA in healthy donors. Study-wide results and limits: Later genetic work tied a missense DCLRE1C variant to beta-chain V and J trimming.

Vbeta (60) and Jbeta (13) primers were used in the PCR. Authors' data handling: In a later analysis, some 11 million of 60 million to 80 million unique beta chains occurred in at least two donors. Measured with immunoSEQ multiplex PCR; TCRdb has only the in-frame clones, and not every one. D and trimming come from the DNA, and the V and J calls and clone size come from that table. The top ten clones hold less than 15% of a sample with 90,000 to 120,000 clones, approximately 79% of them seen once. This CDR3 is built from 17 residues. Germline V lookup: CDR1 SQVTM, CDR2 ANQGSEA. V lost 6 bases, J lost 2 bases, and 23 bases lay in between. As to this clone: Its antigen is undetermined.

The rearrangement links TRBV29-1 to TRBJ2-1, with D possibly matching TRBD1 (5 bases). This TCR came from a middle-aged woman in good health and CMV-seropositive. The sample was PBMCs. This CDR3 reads CSVPSDTVKITYNEQFF. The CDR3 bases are TGCAGCGTCCCCTCGGACACCGTCAAGATAACCTACAATGAGCAGTTCTTC.